Listed below are T cell receptor beta chains from one sample, sequenced in a study of cytomegalovirus exposure and HLA in healthy donors. The assay was immunoSEQ multiplex PCR, and TCRdb's table has in-frame clones only and misses some. The data show about 130,000 clones, approximately 89% seen once. The sample taken for sequencing was PBMCs. These receptors all stem from a woman younger than 35 in good health and CMV-seropositive. Both conserved end residues are part of each CDR3. Fields, in order: J gene, D gene, V gene, clone size, CDR3 DNA, CDR3 protein. D genes are given only for firm matches. Clone size, where shown, is once, few, many, or a class for clones that have expanded.

j_gene: TRBJ2-4
d_gene: NA
v_gene: TRBV28
abundance: NA
CDR3nt: TGTGCCAGCTCCGATAACAGGGAACTAGCCAAAAACATTCAGTACTTC
CDR3aa: CASSDNRELAKNIQYF

j_gene: TRBJ2-1
d_gene: NA
v_gene: TRBV7-2
abundance: NA
CDR3nt: TGTGCCAGCAGTTCTATGGGGGGGCAGTTCTTC
CDR3aa: CASSSMGGQFF

j_gene: TRBJ2-5
d_gene: NA
v_gene: TRBV11-1
abundance: NA
CDR3nt: TGTGCCAGCAGCTTAGGGCGCAGGGAAGAGACCCAGTACTTC
CDR3aa: CASSLGRREETQYF

j_gene: TRBJ1-5
d_gene: TRBD1
v_gene: TRBV27
abundance: NA
CDR3nt: TGTGCCAGCAGTTTAGTAGGACAGGGGGCTCAGGGCAATCAGCCCCAGCATTTT
CDR3aa: CASSLVGQGAQGNQPQHF

j_gene: TRBJ1-1
d_gene: NA
v_gene: TRBV7-6
abundance: NA
CDR3nt: TGTGCCAGCAGCTTAGCGCTAGGGGACTCCACGAACACTGAAGCTTTCTTT
CDR3aa: CASSLALGDSTNTEAFF

j_gene: TRBJ2-1
d_gene: TRBD2
v_gene: TRBV9
abundance: NA
CDR3nt: TGTGCCAGCAGCGTAGCCGCAACTAGCGGGGGGGCGGTGTTCTTC
CDR3aa: CASSVAATSGGAVFF

j_gene: TRBJ1-3
d_gene: NA
v_gene: TRBV4-2
abundance: NA
CDR3nt: TGTGCCAGCAGCCATTCAGGGGTCTCTGGAAACACCATATATTTT
CDR3aa: CASSHSGVSGNTIYF

j_gene: TRBJ2-3
d_gene: TRBD1
v_gene: TRBV5-1
abundance: once
CDR3nt: TGCGCCAGCAGCTTACAGGGGGCTGGCACAGATACGCAGTATTTT
CDR3aa: CASSLQGAGTDTQYF

j_gene: TRBJ1-2
d_gene: TRBD1
v_gene: TRBV6-4
abundance: once
CDR3nt: TGTGCCAGCAGTGACTCTCGGACAGGGCACTATGGCTACACCTTC
CDR3aa: CASSDSRTGHYGYTF

j_gene: TRBJ1-3
d_gene: NA
v_gene: TRBV7-9
abundance: once
CDR3nt: TGTGCCAGCAGCTTAGAGATAACAGGGCCGACCGGAAACACCATATATTTT
CDR3aa: CASSLEITGPTGNTIYF

j_gene: TRBJ1-6
d_gene: NA
v_gene: TRBV7-2
abundance: NA
CDR3nt: TGTGCCAGCCGACCGTACCGATCCCCTTTGGCGGAGTATAATTCACCCCTCCACTTT
CDR3aa: CASRPYRSPLAEYNSPLHF

j_gene: TRBJ1-2
d_gene: NA
v_gene: TRBV15
abundance: NA
CDR3nt: TGTGCCACCAGCAGCGATATCGTACAGGGTCTTGGCTACACCTTC
CDR3aa: CATSSDIVQGLGYTF

j_gene: TRBJ2-3
d_gene: TRBD2
v_gene: TRBV4-2
abundance: NA
CDR3nt: TGTGCCAGCAGCCAAGGTGTTCGAAGCGGGGGGTGGAGAGATACGCAGTATTTT
CDR3aa: CASSQGVRSGGWRDTQYF